This T cell receptor beta chain was identified in a study of OX40 agonist ivuxolimab in advanced cancers. V was clipped by 4 bases and J by 1 base, with 13 bases between them. Germline lookup yields CDR1 SGHKS and CDR2 YYEKEE (reference sequence). The CDR3 runs to 15 residues. Libraries were prepared by immunoSEQ multiplex PCR; TCRdb keeps only in-frame clonotypes and omits some of them. The sample includes roughly 34,000 clones, approximately 89% of them seen just once. The sequence derives from an adult with an advanced solid tumor such as melanoma, head and neck, liver or kidney cancer. The sample was CD4+ or CD8+ T cells sorted from blood, taken in a trial of the OX40 agonist ivuxolimab. The chain links TRBV5-5 to TRBJ2-3; TRBD2 might be the D (5 bases). The CDR3 loop reads CASSPGSSGTDTQYF. CDR3 DNA: TGTGCCAGCAGCCCGGGGTCAAGTGGCACAGATACGCAGTATTTT.